A selection of T cell receptor beta chains follows, all from one sample in a study of T cell responses to AZD1222 COVID-19 vaccine. TCRdb's table, derived via immunoSEQ multiplex PCR, lists solely in-frame clones and lacks some. The sample holds about 140,000 clones, roughly 90% seen once. Sequencing was performed on peripheral blood, taken on day 0 of AZD1222 vaccination. The receptors derive from an adult in good health. Each CDR3 is given with its conserved first and last residue. The D gene is left open where the match is weak. Clone size appears in some rows only: once, few, many, or a class for an expanded clone.

j_call d_call cdr3_length clone_size v_call cdr3_nt cdr3_aa
TRBJ2-5 - 10 - TRBV28 TGTGCCAGCAGACGTGGGACCCAGTACTTC CASRRGTQYF
TRBJ2-1 - 11 - TRBV20-1 TGCAGTGCTCGACTAGTGAATGAGCAGTTCTTC CSARLVNEQFF
TRBJ1-2 - 13 - TRBV29-1 TGCAGCGTTGAAACGGATGGGCCCTATGGCTACACCTTC CSVETDGPYGYTF
TRBJ2-3 TRBD1 15 - TRBV19 TGTGCCAGTAGCGGGACAGGGTTAAAAACAGATACGCAGTATTTT CASSGTGLKTDTQYF
TRBJ2-5 - 13 - TRBV6-1 TGTGCCAGCAGTGAAGGCTTACGAGAGACCCAGTACTTC CASSEGLRETQYF
TRBJ1-1 TRBD1 15 - TRBV5-6 TGTGCCAGCAGCTGGGGGGGACAGATGAACACTGAAGCTTTCTTT CASSWGGQMNTEAFF
TRBJ1-2 TRBD1 17 - TRBV28 TGTGCCAGCTTTGCTCCGGGACAGGGGGCCGCAGGCTATGGCTACACCTTC CASFAPGQGAAGYGYTF
TRBJ1-2 - 12 - TRBV11-2 TGTGCCAGCAGCTTAACAGGGTACGGCTACACCTTC CASSLTGYGYTF
TRBJ1-5 - 14 - TRBV23-1 TGCGCCACCCCGTTGAGGAACAGGGCTCAGCCCCAGCATTTT CATPLRNRAQPQHF
TRBJ1-5 - 15 - TRBV28 TGTGCCAGCGCACTTTCGCCACGAGGCAATCAGCCCCAGCATTTT CASALSPRGNQPQHF
TRBJ2-7 - 16 - TRBV28 TGTGCCAGCACCTCCGTCCAGGCGGGTACTAGCCACGAGCAGTACTTC CASTSVQAGTSHEQYF
TRBJ1-4 - 16 once TRBV25-1 TGTGCCAGCAGTGACCCGGTGGGCGCCTCGAATGAAAAACTGTTTTTT CASSDPVGASNEKLFF
TRBJ2-6 - 17 - TRBV18 TGTGCCAGCTCACCTAGGGGTCAGGTCTCTGGGGCCAACGTCCTGACTTTC CASSPRGQVSGANVLTF
TRBJ1-1 - 15 - TRBV7-8 TGTGCCAGCAGCCAATACCGTTGGGGGAGCGGTGAAGCTTTCTTT CASSQYRWGSGEAFF
TRBJ1-2 - 12 - TRBV30 TGTGCCTGGAGTACCCCTAACTATGGCTACACCTTC CAWSTPNYGYTF
TRBJ2-1 - 15 - TRBV19 TGTGCCAGTAGAATAGCTCATAGCTCCTACAATGAGCAGTTCTTC CASRIAHSSYNEQFF
TRBJ2-5 TRBD2 17 - TRBV10-2 TGCGCCAGCAGTTCTCTCCCGGGACTAGCGGCTCAAGAGACCCAGTACTTC CASSSLPGLAAQETQYF
TRBJ1-1 - 12 - TRBV14 TGTGCCAGCAGCCAAACCTTCCCTGAAGCTTTCTTT CASSQTFPEAFF
TRBJ2-4 TRBD2 15 - TRBV13 TGTGCCAGCAGCTTACATGGGGAGGGCCCGAACATTCAGTACTTC CASSLHGEGPNIQYF
TRBJ2-7 - 13 - TRBV5-8 TGTGCCAGCGGCCGGGACGGAGACTACGAGCAGTACTTC CASGRDGDYEQYF
TRBJ2-7 - 18 few TRBV4-1 TGCGCCAGCAGCCAAGGACCCCAAACAGCTCTCTCCCCCTACGAGCAGTACTTC CASSQGPQTALSPYEQYF
TRBJ1-5 TRBD1 14 - TRBV30 TGTGCCTGGAGTGCAGACAGGGCCAATCAGCCCCAGCATTTT CAWSADRANQPQHF
TRBJ2-7 TRBD1 15 - TRBV19 TGTGCCAGTAGCACACAGGGGGGCGGCTCCTACGAGCAGTACTTC CASSTQGGGSYEQYF
TRBJ2-1 - 17 - TRBV5-1 TGCGCCAGCAGCTTGGGGGTTAGCAGGAGCTCCTACAATGAGCAGTTCTTC CASSLGVSRSSYNEQFF
TRBJ1-6 - 17 - TRBV4-1 TGCGCCAGCAGCCAAATCGGGAGGCGCAGGAATAATTCACCCCTCCACTTT CASSQIGRRRNNSPLHF
TRBJ1-1 - 15 - TRBV18 TGTGCCAGCTCACCACCGAGGGTAGGAAACACTGAAGCTTTCTTT CASSPPRVGNTEAFF
TRBJ1-1 - 14 - TRBV7-9 TGTGCCAGCAGCTTTCGGCAGGCGGGCGCTGAAGCTTTCTTT CASSFRQAGAEAFF
TRBJ2-7 - 14 - TRBV5-1 TGCGCCAGCAGCTTAGGGGGGCCAGACTACGAGCAGTACTTC CASSLGGPDYEQYF
TRBJ2-3 - 11 - TRBV6-2/TRBV6-3 TGTGCCAGCAGTGACTATCGCACGCAGTATTTT CASSDYRTQYF
TRBJ1-1 - 11 - TRBV5-4 TGTGCCAGCAGCTTGTTCACTGAAGCTTTCTTT CASSLFTEAFF
TRBJ1-1 - 11 - TRBV6-5 TGTGCCAGCCAATGGGGCACTGAAGCTTTCTTT CASQWGTEAFF
TRBJ1-1 - 16 - TRBV5-6 TGTGCCAGCAGCCCCCTAGGACTTTCCAGGTACACTGAAGCTTTCTTT CASSPLGLSRYTEAFF
TRBJ1-1 - 15 - TRBV6-5 TGTGCCAGCAGTTACTCGAGTTCAGGAGGGACTGAAGCTTTCTTT CASSYSSSGGTEAFF
TRBJ1-1 TRBD1 14 - TRBV6-2/TRBV6-3 TGTGCCAGCAGCCTCCCGGCAGGGGGCACTGAAGCTTTCTTT CASSLPAGGTEAFF
TRBJ1-2 - 15 - TRBV27 TGTGCCAGCAGTTTCGCCGGGGGGGCCGGCTATGGCTACACCTTC CASSFAGGAGYGYTF
TRBJ1-5 TRBD1 15 - TRBV19 TGTGCCAGTAGTATAGTTGGGACAGGGGAGCAGCCCCAGCATTTT CASSIVGTGEQPQHF
TRBJ1-4 - 16 once TRBV25-1 TGTGCCAGCAGTGAATCGGGCCGCGGAGCTAATGAAAAACTGTTTTTT CASSESGRGANEKLFF
TRBJ2-3 - 15 - TRBV7-6 TGTGCCAGCAGCCTACGGACGGTTAGCACAGATACGCAGTATTTT CASSLRTVSTDTQYF
TRBJ2-3 TRBD2 14 - TRBV20-1 TGCAGTGCTAGTAGGCGGGAGGAATCGGATACGCAGTATTTT CSASRREESDTQYF
TRBJ1-1 - 15 once TRBV28 TGTGCCAGCAGCTCGCCGTCTACAGGGAACACTGAAGCTTTCTTT CASSSPSTGNTEAFF
TRBJ1-2 - 15 - TRBV2 TGTGCCAGCCCGGGCGGACTCCTGGGAGGGTATGGCTACACCTTC CASPGGLLGGYGYTF
TRBJ2-7 - 14 once TRBV5-6 TGTGCCAGTGTTAGCCGGGGCAGCTCCTACGAGCAGTACTTC CASVSRGSSYEQYF
TRBJ1-2 TRBD1 15 once TRBV5-1 TGCGCCAGCAGCCCTCCGGGACAGGGATCCTATGGCTACACCTTC CASSPPGQGSYGYTF
TRBJ1-6 - 13 few TRBV4-3 TGCGCCAGCAGCTCCAACTATAATTCACCCCTCCACTTT CASSSNYNSPLHF
TRBJ1-2 TRBD1 15 - TRBV19 TGTGCCAGTAGACCCCCCACAGGGGGTAACTATGGCTACACCTTC CASRPPTGGNYGYTF
TRBJ1-1 - 13 - TRBV5-1 TGCGCCAGCAGCTTGGGGACTTTGCCCGAAGCTTTCTTT CASSLGTLPEAFF